The 18 T cell receptor beta chains below come from one sample, sequenced in a study of blood T cell repertoires in COVID-19. Sequencing used immunoSEQ multiplex PCR; TCRdb keeps in-frame clones, though not all of them. The sample records 110,000 to 150,000 clones, about 80% being singletons. The sample comprised peripheral blood. The receptors here all came from a human donor in a cohort sampled during active COVID-19.

This rearrangement joins TRBV3-1 (or the pseudogene TRBV3-2) to TRBJ2-5, with 8 bases identical to TRBD2. From germline, CDR1 is LGHDT and CDR2 YNNKEL (reference sequence). This CDR3 contains 14 residues. With 6 bases clipped from V and 1 base from J, the junction kept 4 bases outside the gene matches. The CDR3 spells CASRYSGIQETQYF. CDR3 in DNA: TGTGCCAGCAGATATAGCGGGATCCAAGAGACCCAGTACTTC.

This sequence joins TRBV5-1 and TRBJ2-1; 13 nucleotides match TRBD2. V dropped 0 bases and J dropped 0; count of bases not matched to a gene: 9. The CDR3 is 20 amino acids. Germline lookup yields CDR1 SGHRS and CDR2 YFSETQ. This CDR3 reads CASSLESGLAGRLSYNEQFF. For the CDR3, the DNA is TGCGCCAGCAGCTTGGAATCGGGACTAGCGGGAAGACTCTCCTACAATGAGCAGTTCTTC.

The gene calls are TRBV6-5 and TRBJ2-3; D might be TRBD2 (6 bases). V was shortened by 7 bases and J by 11 bases, with 22 bases between the two germline ends. Germline V CDR1 and CDR2: MNHEY, SVGAGI. There are 14 residues in the CDR3. This chain's CDR3 is CASKPGLESLMQYF. CDR3 DNA sequence: TGTGCCAGCAAACCGGGACTTGAGTCGTTAATGCAGTATTTT.

The rearrangement joins TRBV5-4 to TRBJ2-1; 9 nucleotides match TRBD2. Unmatched junction bases numbered 8, after V lost 4 bases and J lost 3 bases. The CDR3 spans 16 residues. Germline V CDR1 and CDR2: SGHNT, YYREEE (reference sequence). CDR3 DNA: TGTGCCAGCAGCCCGAGTAGCGGGGGAAACTACAATGAGCAGTTCTTC. Protein: CASSPSSGGNYNEQFF. Full variable domain (missing parts from reference TRBV5-4 and TRBJ2-1): ETGVTQSPTHLIKTRGQQVTLRCSSQSGHNTVSWYQQALGQGPQFIFQYYREEENGRGNFPPRFSGLQFPNYSSELNVNALELDDSALYLCASSPSSGGNYNEQFFGPGTRLTVL.

This chain uses TRBV24-1 with TRBJ1-5, with D possibly being TRBD1 (5 bases). Germline lookup yields CDR1 KGHDR and CDR2 SFDVKD. Trimming removed 5 bases at V and 5 bases at J, with 9 bases between. The length of the CDR3 is 13 residues. CDR3 residues: CATSGQFDQPQHF. The CDR3 DNA sequence: TGTGCCACCAGTGGACAGTTTGATCAGCCCCAGCATTTT.

The V call is TRBV3-1 (or the pseudogene TRBV3-2), the J call TRBJ1-5, with 8 bases lining up with TRBD1. The CDR3 spans 14 residues. J lost 7 bases, V lost 6 bases, and 8 bases had no gene match. Germline lookup yields CDR1 LGHDT and CDR2 YNNKEL (reference sequence). The CDR3 protein is CASSPSTGAQPQHF. In DNA form, the CDR3 reads TGTGCCAGCAGTCCCTCGACAGGGGCCCAGCCCCAGCATTTT.

This clone has only a few counts. The rearrangement links TRBV5-6 to TRBJ1-2; TRBD1 aligns across 8 bases. Germline assignment: CDR1 SGHDT and CDR2 YYEEEE. V lost 4 bases, J lost 5 bases, and 19 bases stayed unmatched. CDR3 length: 18 amino acids. The CDR3: CASSPPRGQGARTYGYTF. The CDR3 bases are TGTGCCAGCAGCCCACCCCGAGGTCAGGGGGCAAGAACGTATGGCTACACCTTC. Full variable domain (rest looked up from reference TRBV5-6 and TRBJ1-2): DAGVTQSPTHLIKTRGQQVTLRCSPKSGHDTVSWYQQALGQGPQFIFQYYEEEERQRGNFPDRFSGHQFPNYSSELNVNALLLGDSALYLCASSPPRGQGARTYGYTFGSGTRLTVV.

A single count supports this clone. This chain uses TRBV21-1 with TRBJ1-2. TRBV21-1 is a recognized pseudogene. The CDR3 is made up of 18 amino acids. CDR3 coding DNA: TGTGCCAGCAGCAAAGGTCGCAGTAGCTCGGGAACTAACTATGGCTACACCTTC. This translates into CASSKGRSSSGTNYGYTF.

The J gene is TRBJ2-1, the V gene TRBV19; 11 bases fit TRBD1. V dropped 10 bases and J dropped 3; count of bases not matched to a gene: 5. Germline lookup yields CDR1 LNHDA and CDR2 SQIVND (reference sequence). The CDR3 spans 14 residues. The chain's CDR3 is CATTDRGLYNEQFF. As DNA, the CDR3 is TGTGCCACCACGGACAGGGGGCTCTACAATGAGCAGTTCTTC. Combining the CDR3 with reference TRBV19 and TRBJ2-1 gives the whole variable domain DGGITQSPKYLFRKEGQNVTLSCEQNLNHDAMYWYRQDPGQGLRLIYYSQIVNDFQKGDIAEGYSVSREKKESFPLTVTSAQKNPTAFYLCATTDRGLYNEQFFGPGTRLTVL.

The V call is TRBV14, the J call TRBJ1-2; the D gene is possibly TRBD1 (5 bases). In germline, CDR1 is SGHDN, CDR2 FVKESK. Trimming took 2 bases from V and 2 from J, leaving 15 bases between them. This CDR3 has 16 residues. The chain's CDR3 is CASSQTAGRNNYGYTF. DNA of the CDR3: TGTGCCAGCAGCCAAACGGCAGGGAGGAACAACTATGGCTACACCTTC. Full variable domain (outside the CDR3, taken from reference TRBV14 and TRBJ1-2): EAGVTQFPSHSVIEKGQTVTLRCDPISGHDNLYWYRRVMGKEIKFLLHFVKESKQDESGMPNNRFLAERTGGTYSTLKVQPAELEDSGVYFCASSQTAGRNNYGYTFGSGTRLTVV.

The genes are TRBV19 and TRBJ2-5; TRBD1 matches 7 bases. V lost 9 bases to trimming and J lost 0 bases; unmatched junction nucleotides: 7. Germline values: CDR1 LNHDA, CDR2 SQIVND (reference sequence). The CDR3 covers 14 residues. The CDR3 DNA follows: TGTGCCAGCGCCTCCGGGACAGACCAAGAGACCCAGTACTTC. Amino acid sequence: CASASGTDQETQYF.

This clone was observed once. This chain links TRBV5-1 with TRBJ2-5, with D tentatively TRBD2 (5 bases). The CDR3 consists of 14 residues. The V end was cut by 0 bases, the J end by 2 bases, with 8 bases between. The germline V gene encodes CDR1 SGHRS and CDR2 YFSETQ. CDR3 region: CASSLAQRQETQYF. In nucleotides, the CDR3 is TGCGCCAGCAGCTTGGCCCAGCGGCAAGAGACCCAGTACTTC.

The rearrangement uses TRBV14 and TRBJ2-4; D might be TRBD1 (5 bases). Per the germline V gene, CDR1 is SGHDN and CDR2 is FVKESK. The CDR3 runs to 16 residues. Trimming shortened V by 4 bases and J by 0 bases, and 13 bases separated the two germline ends. CDR3 region: CASSPQGQLAKNIQYF. The DNA of the CDR3 is TGTGCCAGCAGCCCCCAGGGCCAACTAGCCAAAAACATTCAGTACTTC.

The rearrangement links TRBV12-3 or TRBV12-4 to TRBJ1-5; D is perhaps TRBD1 (5 bases). V lost 3 bases and J 7 bases, leaving 10 bases between the germline ends. This CDR3 is built from 13 residues. The DNA for the CDR3 is TGTGCCAGCAGTTTTGGGGGGGAACAGCCCCAGCATTTT. This encodes CASSFGGEQPQHF.

The J gene is TRBJ2-1, the V gene TRBV28, with D possibly being TRBD1 (6 bases). Germline V gene data show CDR1 as MDHEN and CDR2 as SYDVKM. The V and J ends lost 6 bases and 0 bases respectively, with 15 bases between them. The CDR3 contains 16 residues. The CDR3 DNA reads as TGTGCCAGCAGGAAAAGACTGGGACACTCCTACAATGAGCAGTTCTTC. It codes for CASRKRLGHSYNEQFF.

J is TRBJ1-4 and V is TRBV6-5, with 12 bases that match TRBD1. The CDR3 is 14 amino acids. Trimming took 6 bases from V and 5 from J; bases not matched to a gene: 1. Germline CDR1 MNHEY, CDR2 SVGAGI. CDR3 coding DNA: TGTGCCAGCAGGGGGACAGGGGGCAATGAAAAACTGTTTTTT. Its translation: CASRGTGGNEKLFF.

The V and J genes are TRBV6-6 and TRBJ1-2; D is perhaps TRBD1 (6 bases). This CDR3 spans 15 amino acids. CDR1 MNHNY and CDR2 SVGAGI come from the germline V gene (reference sequence). Trimming pared 5 bases from V and 0 bases from J, leaving 13 bases between. The CDR3 here is CASSVRDNSNYGYTF. The DNA of the CDR3 is TGTGCCAGCAGTGTTCGGGACAATTCTAACTATGGCTACACCTTC.

The chain combines TRBV7-2 with TRBJ1-4; no definite D call. The CDR3 totals 15 residues. Trimming shortened V by 6 bases and J by 8 bases, and 19 bases separated the two germline ends. The germline gives CDR1 SGHTA, CDR2 FQGNSA. CDR3 DNA: TGTGCCAGCAGGCCGGGAGGTGGGAGGAGCGAAAAACTGTTTTTT. Translating it yields CASRPGGGRSEKLFF.